The 9 T cell receptor beta chains reported below all come from one sample, sequenced in a study of CD8+CD57+ T cells in acquired aplastic anemia. The study profiled TCR beta VDJ and CDR3 using genomic DNA as template. TCRdb ran MiXCR on the reads and lists one entry per CDR3 protein. The top ten hold approximately 15% of the sample, which has approximately 200,000 distinct CDR3 sequences, approximately 50% seen once. The sequencing input was sorted CD4+, CD8+, or CD8+CD57+ T cells (not recorded which) from PBMCs. These receptors all come from a human donor in good health, serving as a control.

This chain joins TRBV6-1 and TRBJ2-7; either TRBD1 or TRBD2 may supply D (5 bases each). Trimming left V 1 base short and J 6 bases short, with 7 bases between. Germline loops: CDR1 MNHNS, CDR2 SASEGT. The CDR3 covers 12 residues. The CDR3 protein is CASSEGGFEQYV. Written as DNA, the CDR3 is TGTGCCAGCAGTGAAGGGGGGTTCGAGCAGTACGTC.

This clonotype has at least ten counts. The chain recombines TRBV3-1 with TRBJ1-1; D unresolved. Germline CDR1 and CDR2: LGHDT and YNNKEL (reference sequence). The CDR3 runs 13 residues. V gave up 4 bases and J gave up 1 base, with 7 bases separating them. The CDR3 nucleotides are TGTGCCAGCAGCCCGTCGGGGAACACTGAAGCTTTCTTT. The encoded protein is CASSPSGNTEAFF.

This clonotype showed up many times. The chain has TRBV6-5 and TRBJ1-1; D not certain. The CDR3 length is 11 residues. Germline CDR1 MNHEY, CDR2 SVGAGI. V lost 0 bases, J lost 4 bases, and 0 bases lay in between. The CDR3 region is CASSYSTEAFF. CDR3 sequence (DNA): TGTGCCAGCAGTTACTCCACTGAAGCTTTCTTT.

CDR3 in amino acids: CASRPGTAYGYTF. The CDR3 nucleotides read TGCGCCAGCAGACCCGGGACAGCCTATGGCTACACCTTC. The chain has TRBV10-2 and TRBJ1-2; TRBD1 matches at 7 bases. CDR3 length: 13 residues. V shed 6 bases, J shed 4 bases, and the junction held 5 bases outside the gene matches. Germline values: CDR1 WSHSY, CDR2 SAAADI.

This clonotype was picked up many times. This rearrangement joins TRBV4-2 to TRBJ1-4, with D hard to call. CDR3 length equals 16 residues. Deletions cut 7 bases from V and 4 bases from J, with 19 bases between. CDR1 and CDR2 from the germline V gene are LGHNA and YNFKEQ. The chain's CDR3 is CASTPRRGSFNEKLFF. The CDR3 DNA sequence: TGTGCCAGCACCCCACGGCGTGGCAGTTTTAATGAAAAACTGTTTTTT.

Many counts were recorded for this clonotype. The rearrangement uses TRBV28 and TRBJ1-4; 8 nucleotides agree with TRBD1. This CDR3 has 15 residues. Germline assignment: CDR1 MDHEN and CDR2 SYDVKM. V gave up 6 bases and J gave up 3 bases; unmatched junction bases: 6. CDR3 coding DNA: TGTGCCAGCAGCGGTATACAGGGGGCTAATGAAAAACTGTTTTTT. Translating gives CASSGIQGANEKLFF.

The chain uses TRBV7-9 and TRBJ2-7; D unclear. The germline V gene has CDR1 SEHNR and CDR2 FQNEAQ (reference sequence). V lost 5 bases, J lost 2 bases, and 13 bases lay in between. CDR3 length: 14 residues. CDR3 DNA: TGTGCCAGCAGCCTGACCTCGCTGACCTACGAGCAGTACTTC. Its translation: CASSLTSLTYEQYF.

The genes are TRBV5-1 and TRBJ2-3; tentative D call: TRBD2 (6 bases). This CDR3 is built from 16 residues. V was pared by 0 bases and J by 2 bases, with 13 bases between. Germline CDR1 is SGHRS and CDR2 is YFSETQ. CDR3 sequence: CASSLAEEGFTDTQYF. DNA of the CDR3: TGCGCCAGCAGCTTGGCCGAGGAGGGTTTCACAGATACGCAGTATTTT.

This clonotype was observed a handful of times. V and J are TRBV5-4 and TRBJ2-7; 10 bases are a match to TRBD2. The V and J ends lost 4 bases and 1 base, in that order; junction bases with no gene match: 5. This CDR3 has 15 residues. Germline values: CDR1 SGHNT, CDR2 YYREEE (reference sequence). CDR3 in DNA: TGTGCCAGCAGCACGCTAGCGGGGGAGTCCTACGAGCAGTACTTC. Translating gives CASSTLAGESYEQYF. The whole variable domain, filled in from reference TRBV5-4 and TRBJ2-7, reads ETGVTQSPTHLIKTRGQQVTLRCSSQSGHNTVSWYQQALGQGPQFIFQYYREEENGRGNFPPRFSGLQFPNYSSELNVNALELDDSALYLCASSTLAGESYEQYFGPGTRLTVT.